Below are 6 T cell receptor beta chains sequenced from a single sample in a study of T-cell reconstitution after alpha-beta-depleted transplantation in children (TCRdb year 2016). Library preparation employed PCR. The instrument was an Illumina HiSeq 2500. TCR libraries were prepared with molecular barcoding, using unique molecular identifiers to normalize TCRbeta repertoire quantification. TCRdb ran its own pipeline on the public reads, namely fastp trimming at Q25 and MiXCR clone calling, and kept in-frame beta chains. Records with the same CDR3 protein are collapsed into one entry carrying the most frequent genes and DNA. The sample records approximately 240,000 distinct CDR3 sequences, under 9.5% of which are singletons. The top ten clonotypes cover approximately 6.2% of the sample. The material was PBMCs from the stem cell graft donor, obtained from the stem cell graft. The source is a human donor who donated a stem cell graft to a child with acute lymphoblastic leukemia.

This clonotype was counted only a few times. The V gene is TRBV5-1, the J gene TRBJ1-2; 7 bases are shared with TRBD1. The ends lost 4 bases at V and 0 bases at J; junction bases unmatched: 9. The CDR3 runs to 16 residues. Germline V gene data show CDR1 as SGHRS and CDR2 as YFSETQ. The CDR3 DNA sequence: TGCGCCAGCAGCCCTCTGACAGGGAAAGCTAACTATGGCTACACCTTC. It encodes CASSPLTGKANYGYTF.

This clonotype was seen repeatedly, ten times or more. V gene TRBV5-1 combines with J gene TRBJ2-3, with 11 bases aligning to TRBD2. CDR1 and CDR2 (germline): SGHRS, YFSETQ. This CDR3 region has 17 residues. V was clipped by 4 bases and J by 3 bases; unmatched bases: 10. The CDR3 spells CASSQKRLAGTTDTQYF. CDR3 DNA sequence: TGCGCCAGCAGCCAAAAGAGACTAGCGGGGACGACAGATACGCAGTATTTT.

The chain carries TRBV20-1 and TRBJ2-2, with TRBD2 matching over 9 bases. CDR1 and CDR2 (germline): DFQATT, SNEGSKA (reference sequence). V gave up 4 bases and J gave up 5 bases; unmatched junction bases: 14. The CDR3 is 17 residues long. The DNA for the CDR3 is TGCAGTGCTACCAACATGGCGGGGGGGCTAGTTACCGGGGAGCTGTTTTTT. Amino acids: CSATNMAGGLVTGELFF.

This chain uses TRBV20-1 with TRBJ2-7; the match to TRBD2 covers 8 bases. The germline gives CDR1 DFQATT, CDR2 SNEGSKA (reference sequence). This CDR3 is 14 amino acids long. V lost 6 bases, J lost 1 base, and 8 bases stayed unmatched. The CDR3 bases are TGCAGTGCCGCCAGCGGGGGCCAATCCTACGAGCAGTACTTC. It encodes CSAASGGQSYEQYF.

DNA of the CDR3: TGTGCCATCAGTGCGGGGGCTAGCGCGACCTACGAGCAGTACTTC. Its protein is CAISAGASATYEQYF. This chain links TRBV10-3 with TRBJ2-7, with D possibly called TRBD1 or TRBD2 (6 bases each). Trimming removed 4 bases from V and 2 bases from J, with 15 bases in between. The CDR3 covers 15 residues. CDR1 is ENHRY and CDR2 is SYGVKD in the germline V gene.

The chain has TRBV11-2 and TRBJ2-2; D is unresolved. Trimming shortened V by 5 bases and J by 2 bases, and 9 bases separated the two germline ends. Germline assignment: CDR1 SGHAT and CDR2 FQNNGV. The CDR3 has 14 amino acids. DNA for the CDR3: TGTGCCAGCAGCAGGATCAGAAACACCGGGGAGCTGTTTTTT. Protein: CASSRIRNTGELFF.